The rows below give T cell receptor beta chains drawn from one sample of a study of human T cells and chemical hapten exposure. TCRdb passed the RACE reads through MiXCR, listing each CDR3 protein once. The sample lists 35,000 to 50,000 distinct CDR3 sequences, approximately 9.7% occurring once. The sample consisted of whole blood, taken in connection with sensitization to the hapten diphenylcyclopropenone (DPC). Source of these receptors: a woman aged 25 to 39 with alopecia areata. Some clones in this sample may be carry-over from other donors' samples. Both conserved end residues are part of each CDR3. D genes are given only for firm matches. Rows give clone size only sometimes, using once, few, many, or a class for an expanded clone.

CDR3aa: CAWRKSGVNEQFF
CDR3nt: TGTGCCTGGAGGAAATCAGGGGTGAATGAGCAGTTCTTC
abundance: many
d_gene: -
j_gene: TRBJ2-1
v_gene: TRBV30

CDR3aa: CASTPEAAYNQPQHF
CDR3nt: TGTGCCAGCACCCCGGAGGCAGCGTACAATCAGCCCCAGCATTTT
abundance: -
d_gene: -
j_gene: TRBJ1-5
v_gene: TRBV6-2/TRBV6-3

CDR3aa: CASSNTGSEQFF
CDR3nt: TGTGCCAGCAGTAACACAGGGTCTGAGCAGTTCTTC
abundance: few
d_gene: -
j_gene: TRBJ2-1
v_gene: TRBV6-2/TRBV6-3

CDR3aa: CSAQDNSEQYF
CDR3nt: TGCAGTGCCCAGGACAACTCCGAGCAGTACTTC
abundance: -
d_gene: -
j_gene: TRBJ2-7
v_gene: TRBV20-1

CDR3aa: CASSLERGGHHEQYF
CDR3nt: TGTGCCAGCAGCTTAGAACGCGGGGGCCACCACGAGCAGTACTTC
abundance: many
d_gene: -
j_gene: TRBJ2-7
v_gene: TRBV7-2

CDR3aa: CASRAGNEKLFF
CDR3nt: TGTGCCAGCAGGGCGGGGAATGAAAAACTGTTTTTT
abundance: many
d_gene: -
j_gene: TRBJ1-4
v_gene: TRBV7-9

CDR3aa: CASSERGRGQETQYF
CDR3nt: TGCGCCAGCAGTGAACGGGGGCGGGGCCAAGAGACCCAGTACTTC
abundance: -
d_gene: -
j_gene: TRBJ2-5
v_gene: TRBV10-2

CDR3aa: CASSFSPSYPRGNEQFF
CDR3nt: TGTGCCAGCAGCTTCTCCCCTAGCTACCCGAGGGGCAATGAGCAGTTCTTC
abundance: many
d_gene: -
j_gene: TRBJ2-1
v_gene: TRBV5-6

CDR3aa: CASSQDRWRAPYEQYF
CDR3nt: TGTGCCAGCAGCCAAGACAGGTGGAGGGCGCCCTACGAGCAGTACTTC
abundance: -
d_gene: -
j_gene: TRBJ2-7
v_gene: TRBV14

CDR3aa: CASSRGTIETQYF
CDR3nt: TGTGCCAGCAGCCGGGGGACTATAGAGACCCAGTACTTC
abundance: many
d_gene: TRBD2
j_gene: TRBJ2-5
v_gene: TRBV7-2

CDR3aa: CASSPRTESFTDTQYF
CDR3nt: TGCGCCAGCAGCCCCCGGACAGAATCCTTCACAGATACGCAGTATTTT
abundance: -
d_gene: -
j_gene: TRBJ2-3
v_gene: TRBV5-1

CDR3aa: CASSLKLAGNSYEQYF
CDR3nt: TGTGCCAGCAGTTTAAAACTAGCGGGGAACTCCTACGAGCAGTACTTC
abundance: -
d_gene: TRBD2
j_gene: TRBJ2-7
v_gene: TRBV28

CDR3aa: CASTSRNTGELFF
CDR3nt: TGTGCCAGCACCTCTAGGAACACCGGGGAGCTGTTTTTT
abundance: -
d_gene: -
j_gene: TRBJ2-2
v_gene: TRBV7-2

CDR3aa: CASSLAQQLGANVLTF
CDR3nt: TGTGCCAGCAGCTTAGCGCAACAGCTTGGGGCCAACGTCCTGACTTTC
abundance: -
d_gene: -
j_gene: TRBJ2-6
v_gene: TRBV7-8

CDR3aa: CAWRTGGAGGYTF
CDR3nt: TGTGCCTGGCGGACAGGGGGCGCGGGTGGCTACACCTTC
abundance: -
d_gene: TRBD1
j_gene: TRBJ1-2
v_gene: TRBV30

CDR3aa: CASSLGSRLGQPMNTEAFF
CDR3nt: TGTGCCAGCAGTTTGGGAAGTCGATTGGGCCAACCTATGAACACTGAAGCTTTCTTT
abundance: -
d_gene: -
j_gene: TRBJ1-1
v_gene: TRBV28

CDR3aa: CASSQGRLYEAFF
CDR3nt: TGTGCCAGCAGCCAAGGACGTTTGTACGAAGCTTTCTTT
abundance: many
d_gene: -
j_gene: TRBJ1-1
v_gene: TRBV14

CDR3aa: CASFTRDRPFYGYTF
CDR3nt: TGTGCCAGCTTCACCCGGGACAGACCCTTCTATGGCTACACCTTC
abundance: many
d_gene: TRBD1
j_gene: TRBJ1-2
v_gene: TRBV5-4

CDR3aa: CASSVEPYEETQYF
CDR3nt: TGTGCCAGCAGCGTAGAACCGTACGAAGAGACCCAGTACTTC
abundance: many
d_gene: -
j_gene: TRBJ2-5
v_gene: TRBV9

CDR3aa: CSARGQIHNEQFF
CDR3nt: TGCAGTGCTAGGGGGCAGATACACAATGAGCAGTTCTTC
abundance: many
d_gene: -
j_gene: TRBJ2-1
v_gene: TRBV20-1

CDR3aa: CASSKDTGYGYTF
CDR3nt: TGTGCCAGCAGCAAGGACACCGGCTATGGCTACACCTTC
abundance: many
d_gene: -
j_gene: TRBJ1-2
v_gene: TRBV12-3/TRBV12-4

CDR3aa: CASSLNIGLAGGNEQFF
CDR3nt: TGTGCTAGCAGCCTTAATATCGGTCTAGCGGGGGGCAATGAGCAGTTCTTC
abundance: many
d_gene: TRBD2
j_gene: TRBJ2-1
v_gene: TRBV7-7

CDR3aa: CSVGGTGPYEQYF
CDR3nt: TGCAGCGTTGGTGGGACAGGGCCATACGAGCAGTACTTC
abundance: few
d_gene: TRBD1
j_gene: TRBJ2-7
v_gene: TRBV29-1

CDR3aa: CASSSWGANSYEQYF
CDR3nt: TGTGCCAGCAGTTCGTGGGGGGCTAACTCCTACGAGCAGTACTTC
abundance: few
d_gene: -
j_gene: TRBJ2-7
v_gene: TRBV12-3/TRBV12-4

CDR3aa: CASSQLDSSYEQYF
CDR3nt: TGTGCCAGCTCACAACTGGACAGCTCCTACGAGCAGTACTTC
abundance: many
d_gene: -
j_gene: TRBJ2-7
v_gene: TRBV18

CDR3aa: CASSPRARGNQPQHF
CDR3nt: TGCGCCAGCAGCCCTCGGGCCCGGGGAAATCAGCCCCAGCATTTT
abundance: many
d_gene: -
j_gene: TRBJ1-5
v_gene: TRBV23-1

CDR3aa: CASSLALFPGNQPQHF
CDR3nt: TGTGCCAGCAGTTTAGCGCTATTCCCTGGCAATCAGCCCCAGCATTTT
abundance: many
d_gene: -
j_gene: TRBJ1-5
v_gene: TRBV12-3/TRBV12-4

CDR3aa: CASSVHKNTEAFF
CDR3nt: TGTGCCAGCAGCGTACACAAAAACACTGAAGCTTTCTTT
abundance: -
d_gene: -
j_gene: TRBJ1-1
v_gene: TRBV9

CDR3aa: CASNPGQGLHFSYNEQFF
CDR3nt: TGTGCCAGCAACCCGGGGCAGGGCTTACATTTCTCCTACAATGAGCAGTTCTTC
abundance: few
d_gene: -
j_gene: TRBJ2-1
v_gene: TRBV6-6

CDR3aa: CASKGGPYEQYF
CDR3nt: TGTGCCAGTAAGGGGGGTCCCTACGAGCAGTACTTC
abundance: many
d_gene: -
j_gene: TRBJ2-7
v_gene: TRBV19

CDR3aa: CASSLEDVLHF
CDR3nt: TGTGCCAGCAGCTTGGAGGACGTCTTGCATTTT
abundance: -
d_gene: -
j_gene: TRBJ1-5
v_gene: TRBV7-9

CDR3aa: CASSFQDRDYEQYF
CDR3nt: TGTGCCAGCAGCTTCCAGGACAGGGACTACGAGCAGTACTTC
abundance: few
d_gene: TRBD1
j_gene: TRBJ2-7
v_gene: TRBV7-2

CDR3aa: CASSVVPVGTDTQYF
CDR3nt: TGTGCCAGCAGCGTAGTCCCGGTGGGTACAGATACGCAGTATTTT
abundance: many
d_gene: -
j_gene: TRBJ2-3
v_gene: TRBV9

CDR3aa: CASSLGSLYGYTF
CDR3nt: TGTGCCAGCAGCTTAGGATCGCTCTATGGCTACACCTTC
abundance: -
d_gene: -
j_gene: TRBJ1-2
v_gene: TRBV7-2

CDR3aa: CASSPGQGGDTQYF
CDR3nt: TGTGCCAGCAGCCCGGGTCAGGGTGGAGATACGCAGTATTTT
abundance: few
d_gene: -
j_gene: TRBJ2-3
v_gene: TRBV12-3/TRBV12-4

CDR3aa: CASSAGGLTDTQYF
CDR3nt: TGTGCCAGCAGCGCGGGGGGGCTCACAGATACGCAGTATTTT
abundance: few
d_gene: TRBD2
j_gene: TRBJ2-3
v_gene: TRBV9

CDR3aa: CASRAGTLSADTQYF
CDR3nt: TGTGCCAGCAGGGCCGGGACCTTAAGCGCAGATACGCAGTATTTT
abundance: many
d_gene: -
j_gene: TRBJ2-3
v_gene: TRBV28

CDR3aa: CAWSGNRDTSTDTQYF
CDR3nt: TGTGCCTGGAGTGGGAACCGGGACACGAGCACAGATACGCAGTATTTT
abundance: few
d_gene: -
j_gene: TRBJ2-3
v_gene: TRBV30

CDR3aa: CASRGGVSTDTQYF
CDR3nt: TGTGCCAGCAGGGGCGGGGTGAGCACAGATACGCAGTATTTT
abundance: few
d_gene: -
j_gene: TRBJ2-3
v_gene: TRBV2

CDR3aa: CASSLDPSTGELFF
CDR3nt: TGTGCCAGCAGCTTGGATCCGAGCACCGGGGAGCTGTTTTTT
abundance: -
d_gene: -
j_gene: TRBJ2-2
v_gene: TRBV5-6

CDR3aa: CSARLRLEQYF
CDR3nt: TGCAGTGCTAGGCTACGTTTGGAGCAGTACTTC
abundance: few
d_gene: -
j_gene: TRBJ2-7
v_gene: TRBV20-1

CDR3aa: CASSPSGFADTQYF
CDR3nt: TGTGCCAGCAGCCCTAGTGGGTTTGCAGATACGCAGTATTTT
abundance: -
d_gene: -
j_gene: TRBJ2-3
v_gene: TRBV9

CDR3aa: CASSPTGSVGDTQYF
CDR3nt: TGTGCCAGCAGCCCGACGGGGTCCGTCGGAGATACGCAGTATTTT
abundance: -
d_gene: -
j_gene: TRBJ2-3
v_gene: TRBV7-2

CDR3aa: CASSPAQGGKTQYF
CDR3nt: TGTGCCAGCAGCCCAGCGCAGGGAGGGAAGACCCAGTACTTC
abundance: -
d_gene: TRBD2
j_gene: TRBJ2-5
v_gene: TRBV3-1

CDR3aa: CASSLDAGGRQETQYF
CDR3nt: TGTGCCAGCAGCTTAGATGCGGGGGGGCGTCAAGAGACCCAGTACTTC
abundance: many
d_gene: TRBD2
j_gene: TRBJ2-5
v_gene: TRBV7-6

CDR3aa: CASSHPGRPYEQYF
CDR3nt: TGTGCCAGCAGCCACCCGGGACGGCCCTACGAGCAGTACTTC
abundance: few
d_gene: -
j_gene: TRBJ2-7
v_gene: TRBV7-2

CDR3aa: CASSESSGGYYNEQFF
CDR3nt: TGTGCCAGCAGTGAATCTAGCGGGGGATATTACAATGAGCAGTTCTTC
abundance: medium-sized
d_gene: TRBD2
j_gene: TRBJ2-1
v_gene: TRBV2

CDR3aa: CASRPGTTNEKLFF
CDR3nt: TGTGCCAGCAGGCCAGGGACAACTAATGAAAAACTGTTTTTT
abundance: few
d_gene: -
j_gene: TRBJ1-4
v_gene: TRBV7-8

CDR3aa: CASSDGQGSLYGYTF
CDR3nt: TGTGCCAGCAGCGACGGACAGGGATCCCTATATGGCTACACCTTC
abundance: many
d_gene: TRBD1
j_gene: TRBJ1-2
v_gene: TRBV7-9

CDR3aa: CASSFGLITDTQYF
CDR3nt: TGTGCCAGCAGTTTCGGACTGATCACAGATACGCAGTATTTT
abundance: many
d_gene: -
j_gene: TRBJ2-3
v_gene: TRBV12-3/TRBV12-4

CDR3aa: CAWRGTGLSEQFF
CDR3nt: TGTGCCTGGAGGGGGACAGGGCTTTCTGAGCAGTTCTTC
abundance: few
d_gene: TRBD1
j_gene: TRBJ2-1
v_gene: TRBV30

CDR3aa: CASSQDVAGVEKYYEQYF
CDR3nt: TGTGCCAGCAGCCAAGATGTGGCGGGGGTCGAGAAATACTACGAGCAGTACTTC
abundance: many
d_gene: TRBD2
j_gene: TRBJ2-7
v_gene: TRBV4-2

CDR3aa: CASTPDRGTRGYTF
CDR3nt: TGTGCCAGCACCCCGGACAGGGGCACTCGGGGCTACACCTTC
abundance: few
d_gene: TRBD1
j_gene: TRBJ1-2
v_gene: TRBV5-4

CDR3aa: CASLRDSDTEAFF
CDR3nt: TGTGCCAGCCTCCGGGACAGCGACACTGAAGCTTTCTTT
abundance: many
d_gene: TRBD1
j_gene: TRBJ1-1
v_gene: TRBV25-1

CDR3aa: CASSYGAGNSQETQYF
CDR3nt: TGTGCCAGCAGTTACGGGGCGGGGAATAGCCAAGAGACCCAGTACTTC
abundance: -
d_gene: -
j_gene: TRBJ2-5
v_gene: TRBV6-2/TRBV6-3

CDR3aa: CASATGTYNEQYF
CDR3nt: TGTGCCAGCGCAACCGGGACATATAACGAGCAGTACTTC
abundance: -
d_gene: -
j_gene: TRBJ2-7
v_gene: TRBV27

CDR3aa: CASSPGTGTGSPLHF
CDR3nt: TGTGCCAGCAGCCCCGGGACAGGGACTGGCTCACCCCTCCACTTT
abundance: few
d_gene: TRBD1
j_gene: TRBJ1-6
v_gene: TRBV6-5

CDR3aa: CASSQGQVNQPQHF
CDR3nt: TGTGCCAGCAGCCAGGGTCAGGTCAATCAGCCCCAGCATTTT
abundance: many
d_gene: -
j_gene: TRBJ1-5
v_gene: TRBV7-2

CDR3aa: CASSPQMDEQFF
CDR3nt: TGTGCCAGCTCACCACAAATGGATGAGCAGTTCTTC
abundance: few
d_gene: -
j_gene: TRBJ2-1
v_gene: TRBV18

CDR3aa: CASSQDLGDSPLHF
CDR3nt: TGTGCCAGCAGCCAAGATCTGGGAGATTCACCCCTCCACTTT
abundance: few
d_gene: -
j_gene: TRBJ1-6
v_gene: TRBV4-2